Following are 23 T cell receptor beta chains from one sample sequenced in a study of T cell changes during pregnancy in multiple sclerosis. TCRdb's table, derived via immunoSEQ multiplex PCR, lists solely in-frame clones and lacks some. The repertoire includes 70,000 to 95,000 clones, about 90% of them detected once, and around 0.45% sits in the top ten. The sequencing here drew on CD4+ T cells from peripheral blood mononuclear cells, taken in the second trimester of pregnancy. Source of these receptors: a female donor with multiple sclerosis, enrolled in a pregnancy study.

A few counts support this clone. The chain employs TRBV7-2 and TRBJ1-1; 7 bases map to TRBD1. After removal of 5 bases from V and 10 bases from J, the junction contained 10 bases not matched to a gene. The CDR3 consists of 13 residues. From germline, CDR1 is SGHTA and CDR2 FQGNSA. The CDR3 sequence: CASSPARQGLAFF. CDR3 DNA: TGTGCCAGCAGCCCCGCGAGACAGGGTTTAGCTTTCTTT.

The V gene is TRBV5-1, the J gene TRBJ1-1; 9 nucleotides match TRBD1. The CDR3 is made up of 15 amino acids. The V gene end was trimmed by 3 bases and the J gene end by 0 bases; junction bases not matched to a gene: 3. From germline, CDR1 is SGHRS and CDR2 YFSETQ. CDR3 DNA sequence: TGCGCCAGCAGCTACGGACAGGGGATGAACACTGAAGCTTTCTTT. Protein: CASSYGQGMNTEAFF.

V gene TRBV19 combines with J gene TRBJ2-6; 8 nucleotides align to TRBD1. CDR1 and CDR2 (germline): LNHDA, SQIVND (reference sequence). The V segment lost 7 bases and the J segment 0 bases; nucleotides outside the gene matches: 11. This CDR3 has 18 residues. CDR3 loop: CASKRGDRLTSGANVLTF. The CDR3 DNA reads TGTGCCAGTAAGAGGGGGGACAGGCTCACCTCTGGGGCCAACGTCCTGACTTTC.

The chain has TRBV14 and TRBJ2-1; a weak D match, TRBD1 (6 bases). Germline CDR1 is SGHDN and CDR2 is FVKESK. The CDR3 contains 14 residues. V was clipped by 1 base and J by 3 bases, with 7 bases between them. The CDR3 loop is CASSQVQGYNEQFF. For the CDR3, the DNA is TGTGCCAGCAGCCAAGTACAGGGCTACAATGAGCAGTTCTTC.

The chain couples TRBV19 to TRBJ2-5; no clear D. V was cut by 1 base and J by 2 bases, with 5 bases left in between. Germline CDR1 and CDR2: LNHDA and SQIVND (reference sequence). There are 13 residues in the CDR3. The CDR3 sequence: CASSIGAQETQYF. DNA of the CDR3: TGTGCCAGTAGTATAGGAGCTCAAGAGACCCAGTACTTC.

The rearrangement uses TRBV11-3 and TRBJ2-7; D is uncertain. Germline-derived CDR1 and CDR2 are SGHNT and YENEEA. The germline V and J ends were trimmed by 4 bases and 6 bases, with 7 bases remaining between them. The CDR3 contains 11 residues. The CDR3 sequence is CASSSQVEQYF. CDR3 DNA: TGTGCCAGCAGCTCTCAGGTCGAGCAGTACTTC.

This clone was detected once. The CDR3 DNA reads as TGTGCCAGCAGCCCAATAGCGGGACGTGAGCAGTTCTTC. Its translation is CASSPIAGREQFF. The chain has TRBV13 and TRBJ2-1; 8 bases align to TRBD2. After removal of 5 bases from V and 9 bases from J, the junction contained 6 bases not matched to a gene. Germline CDR1 and CDR2: PRHDT and FYEKMQ (reference sequence). The CDR3 consists of 13 residues.

This chain links TRBV18 with TRBJ2-7; perhaps TRBD1 as D (5 bases). Germline CDR1 and CDR2: KGHSH and LQKENI. V was clipped by 1 base and J by 3 bases, with 13 bases between them. There are 15 residues in the CDR3. In DNA form, the CDR3 reads TGTGCCAGCTCACCACAGACTCTTACAGGCTACGAGCAGTACTTC. As protein: CASSPQTLTGYEQYF.

The CDR3 DNA sequence: TGCAGCGCCGGAAACCCACAGGGGGGGAACACTGAAGCTTTCTTT. Its protein is CSAGNPQGGNTEAFF. The J gene is TRBJ1-1, the V gene TRBV29-1, with 8 bases matching TRBD1. J lost 1 base, V lost 7 bases, and 11 bases had no gene match. Germline CDR1 is SQVTM and CDR2 is ANQGSEA. The CDR3 runs to 15 residues.

This chain links TRBV14 with TRBJ1-1, with D uncertain. V was shortened by 0 bases and J by 0 bases, with 8 bases between the two germline ends. This CDR3 is built from 15 residues. The germline V gene encodes CDR1 SGHDN and CDR2 FVKESK. The DNA for the CDR3 is TGTGCCAGCAGCCAAGATGCGTTCGTGAACACTGAAGCTTTCTTT. Encoded protein: CASSQDAFVNTEAFF.

The V gene is TRBV7-9, the J gene TRBJ1-5; TRBD1 is a possible D gene (6 bases). V lost 5 bases and J lost 2, with 10 bases in between. Germline loops: CDR1 SEHNR, CDR2 FQNEAQ (reference sequence). This CDR3 comprises 14 residues. The CDR3 spells CASSQGGGNQPQHF. CDR3 DNA sequence: TGTGCCAGCAGCCAAGGGGGGGGCAATCAGCCCCAGCATTTT.

The V gene is TRBV5-4, the J gene TRBJ1-2, with a weak D call TRBD1 (5 bases). The CDR3 is 17 amino acids. The germline gives CDR1 SGHNT, CDR2 YYREEE (reference sequence). V shed 0 bases and J shed 2 bases, with 17 bases lying between them. For the CDR3, the DNA is TGTGCCAGCAGCTTGGCTCCGAGACAGATACTGAACTATGGCTACACCTTC. Protein: CASSLAPRQILNYGYTF.

This chain uses TRBV11-2 with TRBJ2-3; 8 bases map to TRBD1. The germline V gene has CDR1 SGHAT and CDR2 FQNNGV. V lost 5 bases to trimming and J lost 3 bases; unmatched junction nucleotides: 10. The CDR3 is made up of 16 amino acids. The CDR3 spells CASSVRGTGITDTQYF. In DNA form, the CDR3 reads TGTGCCAGCAGCGTCCGGGGGACAGGTATTACAGATACGCAGTATTTT.

The rearrangement uses TRBV6-5 and TRBJ2-1; 8 nucleotides line up with TRBD2. J lost 5 bases, V lost 2 bases, and 2 bases had no gene match. Germline values: CDR1 MNHEY, CDR2 SVGAGI. This CDR3 has 14 amino acids. The CDR3 sequence: CASSYVAGNNEQFF. The CDR3 DNA sequence: TGTGCCAGCAGTTACGTAGCGGGAAACAATGAGCAGTTCTTC.

As to this clone: In this CDR3 the conserved last residue, phenylalanine or tryptophan, is missing, so a read error is likely. No DNA is shown, since the ends of the CDR3 on it are uncertain; the CDR3 is the one TCRdb lists. The genes are TRBV7-9 and TRBJ1-1; no DNA check was done on the table's D call, TRBD1. Inclusive of both ends, the CDR3 amounts to 12 amino acids. Germline CDR1 reads SEHNR; CDR2 reads FQNEAQ (reference sequence). CDR3 region: CASSLVASGPVL.

The J gene is TRBJ1-5, the V gene TRBV7-2, with D perhaps TRBD1 (5 bases). CDR1 is SGHTA, CDR2 FQGNSA, per germline. There are 16 residues in the CDR3. The V and J ends lost 1 base and 1 base respectively, with 11 bases between them. Here the CDR3 DNA reads TGTGCCAGCAGCTTAGGGTCGGGGGTGAGCAATCAGCCCCAGCATTTT. It specifies CASSLGSGVSNQPQHF.

CDR3 region: CASSNLAGGYNEQFF. DNA of the CDR3: TGCGCCAGCAGTAATCTCGCGGGGGGCTACAATGAGCAGTTCTTC. This chain joins TRBV5-1 and TRBJ2-1; 8 nucleotides line up with TRBD2. Germline V lookup: CDR1 SGHRS, CDR2 YFSETQ. This CDR3 contains 15 residues. The trim removed 5 bases at V and 3 bases at J, leaving 7 bases unmatched.

CDR3 bases: TGTGCCAGCAGCTCTACAGGGAGTGGGGCTTTCTTT. Amino acid sequence: CASSSTGSGAFF. V is TRBV11-3 and J is TRBJ1-1; TRBD1 is a possible D gene (6 bases). Germline CDR1 reads SGHNT; CDR2 reads YENEEA. V shed 4 bases and J shed 11 bases, with 14 bases lying between them. The CDR3 runs 12 residues.

The sample holds a few counts of this clone. This chain joins TRBV29-1 and TRBJ2-7; tentative D call: TRBD2 (7 bases). The J call could be wrong; TRBJ2-5 is a better fit for the DNA end. From germline, CDR1 is SQVTM and CDR2 ANQGSEA. The CDR3 runs 12 residues. The CDR3 spells CSVLSGEGTQYF. The CDR3 DNA reads TGCAGCGTGCTATCAGGGGAGGGGACCCAGTACTTC.

This clone was picked up one time. V and J are TRBV30 and TRBJ2-7; 12 nucleotides align to TRBD1. After removal of 3 bases from V and 3 bases from J, the junction contained 6 bases not matched to a gene. From germline, CDR1 is GTSNPN and CDR2 SVGIG (reference sequence). The CDR3 covers 15 residues. CDR3 residues: CAWSLGQGANYEQYF. For the CDR3, the DNA is TGTGCCTGGAGCTTGGGACAGGGGGCTAACTACGAGCAGTACTTC.

The chain carries TRBV6-1 and TRBJ1-1; the D gene is possibly TRBD1 (5 bases). Germline V gives CDR1 MNHNS, CDR2 SASEGT. V was trimmed by 6 bases and J by 1 base, leaving 12 bases between them. CDR3 size: 14 residues. For the CDR3, the DNA is TGTGCCAGCAGAAGGGGCGAAAGGAACACTGAAGCTTTCTTT. Amino acids: CASRRGERNTEAFF.

The rearrangement uses TRBV21-1 and TRBJ2-7; the D segment call TRBD1 is taken from the table without a DNA check. TRBV21-1 is assigned pseudogene status. The CDR3 has 16 residues. In DNA, the CDR3 is TGTGCCAGCAGCAAAAGATGCGTGACAGGGACCTACGAGCAGTACTTC. Translation: CASSKRCVTGTYEQYF.

The chain joins TRBV6-5 to TRBJ1-3, with D perhaps matching TRBD1 (6 bases). The CDR3 is 14 residues long. With 8 bases removed from V and 2 bases from J, the gap between germline ends came to 13 bases. Germline V gene sequence: CDR1 MNHEY, CDR2 SVGAGI. The CDR3 here is CASVRTAAGNTIYF. The CDR3 nucleotides read TGTGCCAGCGTCAGGACAGCAGCTGGAAACACCATATATTTT.